These T cell receptor beta chains were read from a single sample in a study of blood T cells in healthy people across ages. MiXCR was run by TCRdb on the 5' RACE reads, yielding one entry per CDR3 protein. The repertoire holds 910,000 or so distinct CDR3 sequences, roughly 51% seen once, with roughly a fifth in the top ten. Sequenced sample: blood. The receptors originated from an older woman in good health. Each CDR3 is given with its conserved first and last residue. A D gene is named only where the DNA matches it firmly. Expanded clones get a size class; other rows say once, few or many, or leave the size out.

j_call d_call v_call clone_size cdr3_aa cdr3_nt
TRBJ2-7 TRBD2 TRBV6-2/TRBV6-3 few CASSIETGRVDYEQYF TGTGCCAGCAGTATAGAAACGGGGAGGGTAGACTACGAGCAGTACTTC
TRBJ2-7 TRBD1 TRBV11-2 NA CASSSSLGQMYEQYF TGTGCCAGCAGCTCATCTCTGGGACAGATGTACGAGCAGTACTTC
TRBJ1-2 TRBD1 TRBV3-1 few CASSQQGASNYGYTF TGTGCCAGCAGCCAACAGGGGGCGAGTAACTATGGCTACACCTTC
TRBJ1-2 TRBD1 TRBV10-1 NA CASSEAGTGPRGYTF TGCGCCAGCAGTGAGGCGGGGACAGGGCCGAGAGGCTACACCTTC
TRBJ2-3 NA TRBV28 NA CASYNTLNLDKLGDTQYF TGTGCCAGCTACAACACCTTAAACTTAGATAAATTGGGGGATACGCAGTATTTT
TRBJ1-4 NA TRBV21-1 NA CASSLRQEWNEKLFF TGTGCCAGCAGCCTCCGACAGGAGTGGAATGAAAAACTGTTTTTT
TRBJ1-2 TRBD1 TRBV29-1 NA CSVDPSGQTTYGYTF TGCAGCGTTGATCCGTCGGGACAGACCACCTATGGCTACACCTTC
TRBJ1-5 NA TRBV20-1 few CSARDGEGNQPQHF TGCAGTGCTAGAGATGGAGAGGGAAATCAGCCCCAGCATTTT
TRBJ2-3 NA TRBV6-6 few CASSQDGGYWTDTQYF TGTGCCAGCAGTCAGGACGGGGGCTATTGGACAGATACGCAGTATTTT
TRBJ1-5 NA TRBV15 NA CATSRFRDQPQHF TGTGCCACCAGCAGATTTAGGGATCAGCCCCAGCATTTT
TRBJ1-4 NA TRBV27 few CASSRGVLGEKLFF TGTGCCAGCAGCCGGGGGGTGCTCGGTGAAAAACTGTTTTTT
TRBJ2-7 TRBD2 TRBV12-3/TRBV12-4 NA CASSLSPGLGLEQYF TGTGCCAGCAGTTTAAGTCCCGGACTAGGCCTCGAGCAGTACTTC
TRBJ2-7 TRBD2 TRBV10-3 once CAIRLAGDPLRSEQYF TGTGCCATCAGGCTAGCGGGAGACCCACTTCGTTCCGAGCAGTACTTC
TRBJ2-2 NA TRBV7-8 NA CASSAAHTNTGELFF TGTGCCAGCAGCGCGGCCCACACGAACACCGGGGAGCTGTTTTTT
TRBJ2-3 TRBD2 TRBV20-1 few CSADSGTSGRARYF TGCAGTGCTGATTCCGGGACTAGCGGGAGGGCGAGGTATTTT
TRBJ2-1 TRBD2 TRBV5-1 NA CASSLSLAGYNEQFF TGCGCCAGCAGCTTGTCCCTAGCGGGATACAATGAGCAGTTCTTC
TRBJ2-7 TRBD2 TRBV12-3/TRBV12-4 few CASSSHSSGRLAEQYF TGTGCCAGCAGTTCCCACTCTAGCGGGAGGTTGGCCGAGCAGTACTTC
TRBJ2-6 NA TRBV28 few CASSSGALGANVLTF TGTGCCAGCAGTTCCGGGGCTCTGGGGGCCAACGTCCTGACTTTC
TRBJ2-5 TRBD2 TRBV11-2 NA CASSLGGRAGEETQYF TGTGCCAGCAGCTTAGGCGGACGAGCGGGAGAAGAGACCCAGTACTTC
TRBJ1-4 TRBD1 TRBV7-8 once CASSEQQGKGEKLFF TGTGCCAGCAGCGAGCAACAGGGGAAAGGAGAAAAACTGTTTTTT
TRBJ2-5 NA TRBV24-1 NA CATSDEAETQYF TGTGCCACCAGTGATGAGGCGGAGACCCAGTACTTC
TRBJ2-7 TRBD1 TRBV20-1 NA CSATSSGTGAYEQYF TGCAGTGCTACCTCCTCCGGGACAGGGGCCTACGAGCAGTACTTC
TRBJ2-3 NA TRBV6-6 many CASMQPTGRTDTQYF TGTGCCAGCATGCAACCGACAGGCCGCACAGATACGCAGTATTTT
TRBJ2-7 TRBD1 TRBV15 few CATSRGLTGSLGEQYF TGTGCCACCAGCAGGGGATTGACAGGGAGTCTCGGCGAGCAGTACTTC
TRBJ2-5 NA TRBV20-1 NA CSARRSAETQYF TGCAGTGCTAGACGATCCGCAGAGACCCAGTACTTC
TRBJ2-4 NA TRBV4-2 few CASSQDGACEQYF TGTGCCAGCAGCCAAGATGGTGCGTGTGAGCAGTACTTC